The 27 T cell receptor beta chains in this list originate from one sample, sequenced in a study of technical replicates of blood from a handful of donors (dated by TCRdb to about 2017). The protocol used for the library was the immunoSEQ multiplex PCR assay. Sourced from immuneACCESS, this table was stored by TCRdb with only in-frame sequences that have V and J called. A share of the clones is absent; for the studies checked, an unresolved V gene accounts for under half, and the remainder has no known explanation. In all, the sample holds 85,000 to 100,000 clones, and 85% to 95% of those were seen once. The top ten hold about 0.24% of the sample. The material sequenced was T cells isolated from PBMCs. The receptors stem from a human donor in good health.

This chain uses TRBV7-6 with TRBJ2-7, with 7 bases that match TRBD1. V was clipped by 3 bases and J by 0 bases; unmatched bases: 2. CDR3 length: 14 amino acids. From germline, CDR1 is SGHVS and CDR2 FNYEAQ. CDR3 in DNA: TGTGCCAGCAGCTTGGGGGACAGCTCCTACGAGCAGTACTTC. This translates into CASSLGDSSYEQYF. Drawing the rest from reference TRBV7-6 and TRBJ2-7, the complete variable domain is GAGVSQSPRYKVTKRGQDVALRCDPISGHVSLYWYRQALGQGPEFLTYFNYEAQQDKSGLPNDRFSAERPEGSISTLTIQRTEQRDSAMYRCASSLGDSSYEQYFGPGTRLTVT.

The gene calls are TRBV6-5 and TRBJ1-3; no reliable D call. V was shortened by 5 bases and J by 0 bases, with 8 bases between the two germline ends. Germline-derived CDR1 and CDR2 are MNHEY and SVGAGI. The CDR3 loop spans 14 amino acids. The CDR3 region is CASSTGSSGNTIYF. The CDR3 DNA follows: TGTGCCAGCAGTACGGGGAGCTCTGGAAACACCATATATTTT.

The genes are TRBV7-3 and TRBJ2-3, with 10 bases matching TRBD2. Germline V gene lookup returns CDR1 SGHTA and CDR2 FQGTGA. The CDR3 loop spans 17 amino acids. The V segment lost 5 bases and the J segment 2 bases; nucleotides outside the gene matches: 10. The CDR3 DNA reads TGTGCCAGCAGCGAAAACCGCCTAGCGGGGGCCACAGATACGCAGTATTTT. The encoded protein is CASSENRLAGATDTQYF.

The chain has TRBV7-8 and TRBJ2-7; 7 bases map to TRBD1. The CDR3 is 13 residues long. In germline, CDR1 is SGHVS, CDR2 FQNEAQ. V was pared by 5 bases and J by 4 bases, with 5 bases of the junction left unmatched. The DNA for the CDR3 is TGTGCCAGCAGCCCCACAGGGGAATACGAGCAGTACTTC. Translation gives CASSPTGEYEQYF.

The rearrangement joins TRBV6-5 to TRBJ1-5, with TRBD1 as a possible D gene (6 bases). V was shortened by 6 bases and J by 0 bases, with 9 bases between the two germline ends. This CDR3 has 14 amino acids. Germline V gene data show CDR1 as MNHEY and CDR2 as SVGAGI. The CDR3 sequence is CASRAGDSNQPQHF. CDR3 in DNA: TGTGCCAGCAGGGCAGGGGATAGCAATCAGCCCCAGCATTTT.

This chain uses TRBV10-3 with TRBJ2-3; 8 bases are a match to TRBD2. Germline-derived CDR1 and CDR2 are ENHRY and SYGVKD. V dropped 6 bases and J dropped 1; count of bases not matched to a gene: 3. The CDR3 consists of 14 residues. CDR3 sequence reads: CAIRPAGGTDTQYF. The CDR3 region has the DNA TGTGCCATCAGGCCAGCGGGGGGCACAGATACGCAGTATTTT.

The CDR3 DNA reads TGTGCCAGCAGCCGCTATAGCGGTTACTACGAGCAGTACTTC. This sequence encodes CASSRYSGYYEQYF. The chain carries TRBV7-9 and TRBJ2-7; D is perhaps TRBD2 (6 bases). The length of the CDR3 is 14 residues. The V gene lost 5 bases and the J gene lost 3 bases, with 14 bases spanning the gap. Germline loops: CDR1 SEHNR, CDR2 FQNEAQ (reference sequence).

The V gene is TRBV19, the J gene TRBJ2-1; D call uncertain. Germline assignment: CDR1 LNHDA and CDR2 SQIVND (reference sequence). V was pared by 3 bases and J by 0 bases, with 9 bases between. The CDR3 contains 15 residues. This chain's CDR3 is CASSIKHNSYNEQFF. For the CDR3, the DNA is TGTGCCAGTAGTATTAAGCATAACTCCTACAATGAGCAGTTCTTC. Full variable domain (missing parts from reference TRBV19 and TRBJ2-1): DGGITQSPKYLFRKEGQNVTLSCEQNLNHDAMYWYRQDPGQGLRLIYYSQIVNDFQKGDIAEGYSVSREKKESFPLTVTSAQKNPTAFYLCASSIKHNSYNEQFFGPGTRLTVL.

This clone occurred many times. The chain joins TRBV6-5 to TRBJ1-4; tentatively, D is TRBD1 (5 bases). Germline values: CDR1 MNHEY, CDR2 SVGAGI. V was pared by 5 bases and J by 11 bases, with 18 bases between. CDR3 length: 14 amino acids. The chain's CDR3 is CASSKQEGLLKLFF. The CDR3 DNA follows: TGTGCCAGCAGTAAACAGGAGGGGCTTTTGAAACTGTTTTTT.

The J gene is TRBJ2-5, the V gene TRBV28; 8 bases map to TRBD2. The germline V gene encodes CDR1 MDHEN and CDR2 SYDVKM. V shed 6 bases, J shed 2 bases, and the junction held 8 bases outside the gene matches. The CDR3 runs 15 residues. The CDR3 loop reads CASSLPGGGQETQYF. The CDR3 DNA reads TGTGCCAGCAGCCTCCCGGGAGGGGGTCAAGAGACCCAGTACTTC.

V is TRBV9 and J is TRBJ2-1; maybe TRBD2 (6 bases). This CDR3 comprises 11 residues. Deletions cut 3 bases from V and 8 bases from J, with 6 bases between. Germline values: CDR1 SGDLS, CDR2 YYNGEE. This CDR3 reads CASSGGDEQFF. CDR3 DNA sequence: TGTGCCAGCAGCGGGGGGGATGAGCAGTTCTTC. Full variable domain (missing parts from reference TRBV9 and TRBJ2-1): DSGVTQTPKHLITATGQRVTLRCSPRSGDLSVYWYQQSLDQGLQFLIQYYNGEERAKGNILERFSAQQFPDLHSELNLSSLELGDSALYFCASSGGDEQFFGPGTRLTVL.

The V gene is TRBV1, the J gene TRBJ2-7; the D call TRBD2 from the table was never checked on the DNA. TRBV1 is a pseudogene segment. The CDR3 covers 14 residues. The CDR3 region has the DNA TGCACCGTAAATCGGACTAGCGGGGTGTACGAGCAGTACTTC. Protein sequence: CTVNRTSGVYEQYF.

The chain's CDR3 is CSVEVAGGGYEQYF. The CDR3 region has the DNA TGCAGCGTTGAAGTGGCAGGGGGTGGCTACGAGCAGTACTTC. The chain uses TRBV29-1 and TRBJ2-7, with 7 bases aligning to TRBD1. CDR1 and CDR2 (germline): SQVTM, ANQGSEA. This CDR3 has 14 amino acids. V was pared by 1 base and J by 3 bases, with 6 bases of the junction left unmatched.

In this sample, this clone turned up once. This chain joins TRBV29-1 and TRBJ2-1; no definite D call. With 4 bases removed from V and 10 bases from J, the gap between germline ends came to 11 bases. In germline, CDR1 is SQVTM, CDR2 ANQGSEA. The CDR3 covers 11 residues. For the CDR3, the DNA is TGCAGCGTTGTCATTACATCCGAGCAGTTCTTC. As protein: CSVVITSEQFF.

The chain's CDR3 is CASSSHRVPSGNTIYF. The CDR3 bases are TGTGCCAGCAGCTCCCACCGGGTCCCTTCTGGAAACACCATATATTTT. J is TRBJ1-3 and V is TRBV9; D not certain. V was trimmed by 4 bases and J by 1 base, leaving 15 bases between them. CDR1 is SGDLS, CDR2 YYNGEE, per germline. The CDR3 consists of 16 residues.

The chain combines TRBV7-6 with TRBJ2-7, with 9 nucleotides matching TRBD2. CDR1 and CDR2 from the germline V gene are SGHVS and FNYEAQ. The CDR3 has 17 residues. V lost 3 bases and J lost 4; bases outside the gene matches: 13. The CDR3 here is CASSFGAGGGYSYEQYF. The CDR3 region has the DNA TGTGCCAGCAGCTTCGGGGCGGGAGGGGGGTACTCATACGAGCAGTACTTC.

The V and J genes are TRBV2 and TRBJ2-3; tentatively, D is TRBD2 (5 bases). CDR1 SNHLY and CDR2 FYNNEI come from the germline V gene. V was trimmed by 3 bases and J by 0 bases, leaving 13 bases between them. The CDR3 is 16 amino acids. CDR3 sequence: CASSDFIASSTDTQYF. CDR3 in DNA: TGTGCCAGCAGTGACTTTATAGCGTCTAGCACAGATACGCAGTATTTT. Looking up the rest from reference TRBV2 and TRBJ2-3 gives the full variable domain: EPEVTQTPSHQVTQMGQEVILRCVPISNHLYFYWYRQILGQKVEFLVSFYNNEISEKSEIFDDQFSVERPDGSNFTLKIRSTKLEDSAMYFCASSDFIASSTDTQYFGPGTRLTVL.

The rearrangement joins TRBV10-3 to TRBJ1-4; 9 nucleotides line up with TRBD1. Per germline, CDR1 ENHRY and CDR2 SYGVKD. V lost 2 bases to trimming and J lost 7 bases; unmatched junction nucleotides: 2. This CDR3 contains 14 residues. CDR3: CAISETGGPEKLFF. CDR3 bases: TGTGCCATCAGTGAGACAGGGGGCCCTGAAAAACTGTTTTTT.

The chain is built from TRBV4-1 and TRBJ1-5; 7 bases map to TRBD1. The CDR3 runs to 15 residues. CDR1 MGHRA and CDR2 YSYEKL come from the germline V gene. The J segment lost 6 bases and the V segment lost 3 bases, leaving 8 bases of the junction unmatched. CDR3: CASSQRDRAGQPQHF. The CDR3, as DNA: TGCGCCAGCAGCCAGCGCGACAGGGCTGGTCAGCCCCAGCATTTT.

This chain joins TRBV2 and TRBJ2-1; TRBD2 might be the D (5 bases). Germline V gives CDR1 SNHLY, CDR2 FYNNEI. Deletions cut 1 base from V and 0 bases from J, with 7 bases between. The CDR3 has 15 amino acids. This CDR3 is CASSEDSDSYNEQFF. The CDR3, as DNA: TGTGCCAGCAGTGAAGATAGCGACTCCTACAATGAGCAGTTCTTC.

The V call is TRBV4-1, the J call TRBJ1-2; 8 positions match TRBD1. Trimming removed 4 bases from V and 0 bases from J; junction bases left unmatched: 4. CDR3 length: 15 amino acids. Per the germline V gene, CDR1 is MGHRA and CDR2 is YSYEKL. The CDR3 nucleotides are TGCGCCAGCAGCCGACAGGGGACGGCTAACTATGGCTACACCTTC. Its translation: CASSRQGTANYGYTF.

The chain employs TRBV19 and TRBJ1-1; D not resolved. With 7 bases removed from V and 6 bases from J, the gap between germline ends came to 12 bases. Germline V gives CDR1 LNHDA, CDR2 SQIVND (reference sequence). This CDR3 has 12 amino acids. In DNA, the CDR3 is TGTGCCAGTACCCCAGGTACATCTGAAGCTTTCTTT. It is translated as CASTPGTSEAFF. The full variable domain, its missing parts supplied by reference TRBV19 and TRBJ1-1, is DGGITQSPKYLFRKEGQNVTLSCEQNLNHDAMYWYRQDPGQGLRLIYYSQIVNDFQKGDIAEGYSVSREKKESFPLTVTSAQKNPTAFYLCASTPGTSEAFFGQGTRLTVV.

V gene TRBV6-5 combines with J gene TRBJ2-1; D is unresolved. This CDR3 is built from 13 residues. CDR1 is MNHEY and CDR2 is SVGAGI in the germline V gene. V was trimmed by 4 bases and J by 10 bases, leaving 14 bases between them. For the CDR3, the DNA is TGTGCCAGCAGTTCAAACCCAGGAAGGGAGCAGTTCTTC. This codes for CASSSNPGREQFF.

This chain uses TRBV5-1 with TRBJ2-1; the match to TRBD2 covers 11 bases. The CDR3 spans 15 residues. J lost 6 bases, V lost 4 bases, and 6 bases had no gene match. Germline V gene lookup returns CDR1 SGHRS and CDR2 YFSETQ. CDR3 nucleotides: TGCGCCAGCAGCGTTGAGCTAGCGGGGGGCAATGAGCAGTTCTTC. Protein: CASSVELAGGNEQFF. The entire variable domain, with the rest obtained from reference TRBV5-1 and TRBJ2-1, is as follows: KAGVTQTPRYLIKTRGQQVTLSCSPISGHRSVSWYQQTPGQGLQFLFEYFSETQRNKGNFPGRFSGRQFSNSRSEMNVSTLELGDSALYLCASSVELAGGNEQFFGPGTRLTVL.

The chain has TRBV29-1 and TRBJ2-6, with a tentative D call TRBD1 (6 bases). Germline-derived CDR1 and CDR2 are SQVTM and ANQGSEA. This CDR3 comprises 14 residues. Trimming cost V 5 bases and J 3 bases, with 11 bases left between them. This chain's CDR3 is CSVPDRGGANVLTF. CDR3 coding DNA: TGCAGCGTTCCGGACAGAGGTGGGGCCAACGTCCTGACTTTC.

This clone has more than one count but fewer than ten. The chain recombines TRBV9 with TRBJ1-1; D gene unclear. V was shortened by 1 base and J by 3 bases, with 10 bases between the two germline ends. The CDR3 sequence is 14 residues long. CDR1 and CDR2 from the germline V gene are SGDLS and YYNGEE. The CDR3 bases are TGTGCCAGCAGCGTACAGGTGTCAGACACTGAAGCTTTCTTT. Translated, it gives CASSVQVSDTEAFF.

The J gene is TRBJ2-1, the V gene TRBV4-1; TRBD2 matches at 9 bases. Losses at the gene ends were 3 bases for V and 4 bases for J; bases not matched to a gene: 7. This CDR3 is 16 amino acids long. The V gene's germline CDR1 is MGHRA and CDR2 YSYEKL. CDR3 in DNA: TGCGCCAGCAGCCAGAGGGCTAGCGGGGCTTACAATGAGCAGTTCTTC. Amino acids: CASSQRASGAYNEQFF.